The 22 T cell receptor beta chains below were found in one sample sequenced in a study of blood T cell repertoires in COVID-19. The protocol was immunoSEQ multiplex PCR, while the TCRdb copy is restricted to in-frame clones and leaves out a portion. Here the sample spans about 250,000 clones, approximately 80% being singletons. Input material: PBMCs or T cells enriched from blood (not recorded which). These receptors were taken from a middle-aged man who had been exposed to COVID-19.

The chain has TRBV7-8 and TRBJ2-5, with D possibly matching TRBD1 (6 bases). The germline V and J ends were trimmed by 3 bases and 1 base, with 27 bases remaining between them. Germline V lookup: CDR1 SGHVS, CDR2 FQNEAQ. This CDR3 spans 20 amino acids. Here the CDR3 reads CASSLIGSFIRDTSQETQYF. The DNA for the CDR3 is TGTGCCAGCAGCTTGATAGGAAGTTTCATCCGGGACACAAGCCAAGAGACCCAGTACTTC.

The chain combines TRBV27 with TRBJ2-6; unclear D gene. Trimming removed 6 bases at V and 0 bases at J, with 15 bases between. The CDR3 is made up of 17 amino acids. Per the germline V gene, CDR1 is MNHEY and CDR2 is SMNVEV (reference sequence). The CDR3 spells CASRYWNPSSGANVLTF. CDR3 nucleotide sequence: TGTGCCAGCAGATACTGGAATCCTAGCTCTGGGGCCAACGTCCTGACTTTC.

This chain connects TRBV19 to TRBJ2-1, with 10 bases matching TRBD1. The CDR3 runs 15 residues. V lost 7 bases and J lost 4; bases outside the gene matches: 7. Germline assignment: CDR1 LNHDA and CDR2 SQIVND (reference sequence). The CDR3 DNA follows: TGTGCCAGTACCCCGGGACAGGGGATATACAATGAGCAGTTCTTC. This translates into CASTPGQGIYNEQFF.

The rearrangement links TRBV5-4 to TRBJ1-1; D is unclear. This CDR3 spans 14 amino acids. V lost 2 bases, J lost 1 base, and 9 bases lay in between. Germline CDR1 SGHNT, CDR2 YYREEE (reference sequence). For the CDR3, the DNA is TGTGCCAGCAGCTTAACTATCTCGAACACTGAAGCTTTCTTT. Protein sequence: CASSLTISNTEAFF.

The rearrangement links TRBV14 to TRBJ2-1; D not certain. Trimming removed 0 bases from V and 1 base from J, with 10 bases in between. The CDR3 has 16 amino acids. Germline V gene lookup returns CDR1 SGHDN and CDR2 FVKESK. CDR3 nucleotides: TGTGCCAGCAGCCAAGATCATGGCGGATCCTACAATGAGCAGTTCTTC. Protein sequence: CASSQDHGGSYNEQFF.

V usage is TRBV5-4 and J usage is TRBJ2-1; no clear D. The CDR3 is 16 residues long. Germline-derived CDR1 and CDR2 are SGHNT and YYREEE (reference sequence). The V end was cut by 1 base, the J end by 8 bases, with 19 bases between. CDR3 DNA: TGTGCCAGCAGCTTGATCCTAGAGCCGAGGCGCGATGAGCAGTTCTTC. Residues: CASSLILEPRRDEQFF.

The gene calls are TRBV24-1 and TRBJ1-2; possible D gene TRBD1, 6 bases. Germline V gene data show CDR1 as KGHDR and CDR2 as SFDVKD. CDR3 size: 16 residues. V lost 7 bases and J 7 bases, leaving 24 bases between the germline ends. The DNA of the CDR3 is TGTGCCACCAGAAGAGAGAAATTCGGGGGGCGAGGTGGCTACACCTTC. Protein sequence: CATRREKFGGRGGYTF.

This chain connects TRBV10-3 to TRBJ1-4; no definite D call. The CDR3 contains 12 residues. Germline CDR1 is ENHRY and CDR2 is SYGVKD. Trimming removed 4 bases at V and 14 bases at J, with 14 bases between. DNA for the CDR3: TGTGCCATCAGTGCTCGAAACGAACGGCTGTTTTTT. Translating it yields CAISARNERLFF.

J is TRBJ1-2 and V is TRBV30; the match to TRBD1 covers 7 bases. Germline V gene data show CDR1 as GTSNPN and CDR2 as SVGIG (reference sequence). Trimming removed 5 bases from V and 3 bases from J; junction bases left unmatched: 9. The CDR3 has 14 amino acids. The CDR3 DNA reads TGTGCCTGGGAGCCGGTACAGGGGCACTATGGCTACACCTTC. This encodes CAWEPVQGHYGYTF.

V gene TRBV2 combines with J gene TRBJ2-1, with D possibly TRBD2 on 5 matching bases. The CDR3 totals 15 residues. Trimming removed 7 bases at V and 6 bases at J, with 19 bases between. Germline CDR1 is SNHLY and CDR2 is FYNNEI. CDR3 protein: CASIPNGKVTNEQFF. DNA of the CDR3: TGTGCCAGCATCCCTAACGGGAAGGTCACCAATGAGCAGTTCTTC.

The V gene is TRBV12-3 or TRBV12-4, the J gene TRBJ1-5; D remains ambiguous. This CDR3 has 13 amino acids. V shed 0 bases and J shed 11 bases, with 11 bases lying between them. CDR3 in amino acids: CASSLAIRGSQHF. In DNA, the CDR3 is TGTGCCAGCAGTTTAGCGATTCGAGGGTCCCAGCATTTT.

The chain has TRBV2 and TRBJ2-7, with D possibly matching TRBD2 (5 bases). The V and J ends lost 6 bases and 2 bases respectively, with 14 bases between them. Germline CDR1 and CDR2: SNHLY and FYNNEI. The CDR3 consists of 14 residues. This CDR3 reads CASRGGPAAYEQYF. CDR3 bases: TGTGCCAGCAGGGGCGGGCCAGCAGCCTACGAGCAGTACTTC.

CDR3 in amino acids: CASRPSGVAGNQPQHF. Here the CDR3 DNA reads TGTGCCAGTAGGCCATCCGGGGTAGCGGGCAATCAGCCCCAGCATTTT. V is TRBV19 and J is TRBJ1-5; D not certain. Germline V gives CDR1 LNHDA, CDR2 SQIVND (reference sequence). Trimming removed 6 bases from V and 2 bases from J, with 17 bases in between. This CDR3 comprises 16 residues. Based on the CDR3 plus reference TRBV19 and TRBJ1-5, the full variable domain is DGGITQSPKYLFRKEGQNVTLSCEQNLNHDAMYWYRQDPGQGLRLIYYSQIVNDFQKGDIAEGYSVSREKKESFPLTVTSAQKNPTAFYLCASRPSGVAGNQPQHFGDGTRLSIL.

The genes are TRBV6-5 and TRBJ2-7, with D maybe TRBD2 (6 bases). CDR1 is MNHEY and CDR2 is SVGAGI in the germline V gene. V was clipped by 6 bases and J by 0 bases, with 15 bases between them. The CDR3 runs to 15 residues. As DNA, the CDR3 is TGTGCCAGCAGAATTGGGACTCAGCGCTCCTACGAGCAGTACTTC. This codes for CASRIGTQRSYEQYF.

The CDR3, as DNA: TGTGCCAGCAGTGAATTAACAGAGCTAGCCAAAAACATTCAGTACTTC. The encoded protein is CASSELTELAKNIQYF. The rearrangement uses TRBV25-1 and TRBJ2-4; D is unclear. The CDR3 has 16 residues. V lost 1 base and J 0 bases, leaving 10 bases between the germline ends. Per the germline V gene, CDR1 is MGHDK and CDR2 is SYGVNS.

The count of this clone is one. The chain is built from TRBV7-2 and TRBJ1-2, with D perhaps matching TRBD1 (6 bases). This CDR3 is 13 amino acids long. Germline CDR1 reads SGHTA; CDR2 reads FQGNSA. Trimming stripped 0 bases from V and 5 bases from J, with 7 bases between. The DNA of the CDR3 is TGTGCCAGCAGCTTAGCGGGGGCGTATGGCTACACCTTC. Translation: CASSLAGAYGYTF.

The chain has TRBV6-6 and TRBJ2-7; D is perhaps TRBD1 (6 bases). The CDR3 totals 16 residues. V was pared by 0 bases and J by 6 bases, with 18 bases between. Germline values: CDR1 MNHNY, CDR2 SVGAGI (reference sequence). DNA for the CDR3: TGTGCCAGCAGTTACTCTTCGCAGGGGTTTCTGGGCGAGCAGTACTTC. As protein: CASSYSSQGFLGEQYF.

The V and J genes are TRBV4-1 and TRBJ1-3; TRBD1 matches at 7 bases. Germline trimming cut 5 bases from V and 4 bases from J; bases unmatched to any gene: 5. The V gene's germline CDR1 is MGHRA and CDR2 YSYEKL. There are 14 residues in the CDR3. The CDR3 DNA is TGCGCCAGCAGCTATACAGGGGACGGAAACACCATATATTTT. This translates into CASSYTGDGNTIYF.

J is TRBJ2-7 and V is TRBV19; D is perhaps TRBD2 (5 bases). Trimming cost V 6 bases and J 7 bases, with 19 bases left between them. The CDR3 runs 14 residues. CDR1 is LNHDA, CDR2 SQIVND, per germline (reference sequence). In DNA form, the CDR3 reads TGTGCCAGTAGACTAGATCCCTCGTACGTTGAGCAGTACTTC. As protein: CASRLDPSYVEQYF.

This clone was counted only a few times. The chain joins TRBV5-1 to TRBJ1-2; D may be TRBD1 (6 bases). Trimming took off 0 bases at V and 8 bases at J, with 11 bases between the two ends. From germline, CDR1 is SGHRS and CDR2 YFSETQ. The length of the CDR3 is 13 residues. CDR3 in amino acids: CASSLAGDIGYTF. The CDR3 DNA is TGCGCCAGCAGCTTGGCCGGGGACATCGGCTACACCTTC.

This chain connects TRBV10-3 to TRBJ1-1, with 7 nucleotides matching TRBD1. The CDR3 runs 14 residues. The germline V gene has CDR1 ENHRY and CDR2 SYGVKD. Trimming took 10 bases from V and 0 from J; bases not matched to a gene: 8. CDR3 coding DNA: TGTGCCACCCAAGGGGGCGCTGTGAACACTGAAGCTTTCTTT. Its translation: CATQGGAVNTEAFF.

J is TRBJ2-1 and V is TRBV19; TRBD2 agrees at 14 bases. The V gene's germline CDR1 is LNHDA and CDR2 SQIVND (reference sequence). J was trimmed by 8 bases and V by 10 bases; bases with no gene match: 7. This CDR3 has 14 residues. The CDR3 region is CATKGTSGSHEQFF. The CDR3 region has the DNA TGTGCCACCAAGGGGACTAGCGGGAGCCATGAGCAGTTCTTC.